The source of this T cell receptor beta chain is a study of blood T cell repertoires in COVID-19. Overall study context: PBMCs, B-cell-depleted T cells, or T cells were the source of the cDNA or gDNA that made up the material.

Between the trimmed V and J ends, which lost 5 bases and 7 bases, there was a span of 17 bases. The germline V gene encodes CDR1 SQVTM and CDR2 ANQGSEA. The CDR3 has 13 amino acids. Methods used by the authors: Amplification from reference gene primers served as the basis for estimated nucleated cell counts. Using immunoSEQ multiplex PCR, the repertoire was profiled, and TCRdb retains in-frame clones only, with some absent. V and J calls and clone size come straight from that table; D and trimming were deduced from the DNA. The table includes over 90,000 clones, 70% to 90% detected once. The TCR comes from a man between 45 and 60 years old in a cohort sampled during active COVID-19. The V gene is TRBV29-1, the J gene TRBJ1-2, with D possibly matching TRBD1 (6 bases). Sequenced: peripheral blood. The DNA of the CDR3 is TGCAGCGTTCGGGACACCGGGAACGGTGGCTACACCTTC. Protein product: CSVRDTGNGGYTF.